Listed below are T cell receptor beta chains from one sample, sequenced in a study of CD8+CD57+ T cells in acquired aplastic anemia. TCRdb fed the reads into MiXCR, producing one record per CDR3 protein. This table holds around 190,000 distinct CDR3 sequences, less than 70% found once. Source material: sorted CD4+, CD8+, or CD8+CD57+ T cells (not recorded which) from PBMCs. These receptors all come from a human donor in good health, serving as a control. CDR3s include the opening cysteine and the closing phenylalanine or tryptophan. A D gene is named only where the DNA matches it firmly. Part of the rows lack a size; the others show once, few, many or a class for expanded clones.

J gene,V gene,clone size,D gene,CDR3 protein,CDR3 DNA
TRBJ1-6,TRBV7-2,-,TRBD1,CASSAYRGDSPLHF,TGTGCCAGCAGCGCATACAGGGGGGATTCACCCCTCCACTTT
TRBJ1-3,TRBV27,many,TRBD1,CASADRAGNTIYF,TGTGCCAGCGCCGACAGGGCTGGAAACACCATATATTTT
TRBJ2-7,TRBV7-8,-,-,CASTRIGTELYEQYF,TGTGCCAGCACCAGAATAGGGACGGAGTTATACGAGCAGTACTTC
TRBJ2-6,TRBV2,-,-,CASILETGANVLTF,TGTGCCAGCATCTTGGAGACAGGGGCCAACGTCCTGACTTTC
TRBJ2-7,TRBV7-6,-,TRBD1,CDSSLGTGAYEQYF,TGTGACAGCAGCTTAGGGACAGGGGCCTACGAGCAGTACTTC
TRBJ2-2,TRBV19,many,-,CASSMVTGLITGELFF,TGTGCCAGTAGTATGGTAACAGGCCTGATCACCGGGGAGCTGTTTTTT
TRBJ2-7,TRBV19,many,-,CASSPHRTVYEQYF,TGTGCCAGTAGTCCGCATCGGACAGTCTACGAGCAGTACTTC
TRBJ2-5,TRBV24-1,-,-,CATSGRQYF,TGTGCCACCAGTGGTCGGCAGTACTTC
TRBJ2-3,TRBV6-5,many,-,CASSYAGRFTDTQYF,TGTGCCAGCAGTTACGCTGGCAGGTTCACAGATACGCAGTATTTT
TRBJ2-7,TRBV24-1,many,-,CATETWGNKGTYEQYF,TGTGCCACCGAGACTTGGGGTAACAAGGGGACCTACGAGCAGTACTTC
TRBJ1-5,TRBV7-2,few,-,CASSGRQWGVLVEPQHF,TGTGCCAGCAGCGGACGACAGTGGGGGGTCCTTGTTGAGCCCCAGCATTTT
TRBJ1-4,TRBV19,many,TRBD1,CASSKTGVEEKLFF,TGTGCCAGTAGTAAAACAGGGGTGGAAGAAAAACTGTTTTTT
TRBJ1-1,TRBV24-1,-,TRBD1,CATSDLGEGRGRPDTEAFF,TGTGCCACCAGTGATTTGGGGGAAGGCAGGGGGCGCCCGGATACTGAAGCTTTCTTT
TRBJ1-2,TRBV7-9,-,-,CASSSDRNSNYGYTF,TGTGCCAGCAGTTCGGACAGAAACTCTAACTATGGCTACACCTTC
TRBJ2-3,TRBV7-9,-,-,CASSQTGDTQYF,TGTGCCAGCAGCCAAACGGGGGATACGCAGTATTTT
TRBJ1-5,TRBV20-1,many,-,CSARGALNQPQHF,TGCAGTGCTAGGGGGGCCCTCAATCAGCCCCAGCATTTT
TRBJ2-3,TRBV5-8,many,-,CASSLFDTQYF,TGTGCCAGCAGCTTGTTTGATACGCAGTATTTT
TRBJ2-1,TRBV2,many,-,CASSETGRGNEQFF,TGTGCCAGCAGTGAAACGGGGCGGGGCAATGAGCAGTTCTTC
TRBJ1-2,TRBV7-9,many,-,CASSSGLSYGYTF,TGTGCCAGCAGCTCCGGACTGAGTTATGGCTACACCTTC
TRBJ2-5,TRBV10-1,few,TRBD2,CASSETSAETQYF,TGCGCCAGCAGTGAGACTAGCGCAGAGACCCAGTACTTC
TRBJ2-7,TRBV7-3,once,TRBD1,CASSFDRGRYEQYF,TGTGCCAGCAGCTTTGACAGGGGACGCTACGAGCAGTACTTC
TRBJ1-6,TRBV25-1,-,-,CASSDYGSPLHF,TGTGCCAGCAGTGATTACGGTTCACCCCTCCACTTT
TRBJ1-4,TRBV11-2,-,-,CASSLGDRQLFF,TGTGCCAGCAGCTTAGGCGACAGGCAACTGTTTTTT
TRBJ2-3,TRBV6-2/TRBV6-3,many,-,CASSGSSYREYF,TGTGCCAGCAGTGGGTCCTCTTATCGTGAGTATTTT
TRBJ2-7,TRBV19,-,TRBD2,CASSILGGLAGEQYF,TGTGCCAGTAGTATACTAGGGGGACTAGCAGGGGAACAGTACTTC
TRBJ2-5,TRBV29-1,-,-,CSVARGTQYF,TGCAGCGTTGCCAGAGGGACCCAGTACTTC
TRBJ2-1,TRBV5-1,few,TRBD2,CASSPLSAGGRAGSYNEQFF,TGCGCCAGCTCCCCCCTATCAGCTGGCGGGAGGGCCGGAAGCTACAATGAGCAGTTCTTC
TRBJ2-3,TRBV5-1,many,TRBD2,CASSLPNPAGGLSDTQYF,TGCGCCAGCAGCCTTCCGAACCCAGCGGGGGGGCTGTCAGATACGCAGTATTTT
TRBJ1-1,TRBV19,-,-,CASSMKVLNTEAFF,TGTGCCAGTAGTATGAAAGTATTGAACACTGAAGCTTTCTTT
TRBJ1-2,TRBV7-6,few,-,CASGPDNYGYTF,TGCGCCAGCGGCCCGGATAACTATGGCTACACCTTC
TRBJ1-2,TRBV11-3,-,TRBD1,CASSSSGQLYGYTF,TGTGCCAGCAGCTCATCGGGACAGCTATATGGCTACACCTTC
TRBJ1-6,TRBV5-1,-,TRBD1,CASSFDRVGNSPLHF,TGCGCCAGCAGTTTCGACAGGGTGGGAAATTCACCCCTCCACTTT
TRBJ2-7,TRBV2,once,-,CASSQGNRNEQYF,TGTGCCAGCTCACAGGGAAATCGTAACGAGCAGTACTTC
TRBJ2-5,TRBV7-2,-,-,CASSWRPNEKLLGGGLYF,TGTGCCAGCAGCTGGCGTCCCAATGAAAAACTGTTAGGGGGGGGCCTGTACTTC
TRBJ1-2,TRBV2,once,TRBD1,CASSSWLGDRGSYGYTF,TGTGCCAGCAGCTCCTGGTTGGGGGACAGGGGAAGCTATGGCTACACCTTC
TRBJ2-3,TRBV7-7,-,TRBD2,CASSSGTSGGPTDTQYF,TGTGCTAGCAGCTCCGGGACTAGCGGGGGGCCCACAGATACGCAGTATTTT
TRBJ1-6,TRBV6-2/TRBV6-3,few,-,CASSQTGGSYNSPLHF,TGTGCCAGCAGTCAGACAGGCGGCTCCTATAATTCACCCCTCCACTTT
TRBJ2-7,TRBV19,-,-,CASSNGYEQYF,TGTGCCAGTAGTAATGGGTACGAGCAGTACTTC
TRBJ2-1,TRBV7-1,-,-,CASSSPPLGTSNEQFF,TGTGCCAGCAGCTCACCACCGCTCGGGACATCGAATGAGCAGTTCTTC
TRBJ2-7,TRBV7-2,-,TRBD1,CASSEDPPGTGPYEQYF,TGTGCCAGCAGCGAAGACCCCCCCGGGACAGGGCCCTACGAGCAGTACTTC
TRBJ1-1,TRBV29-1,-,-,CSVEDRGNTEAFF,TGCAGCGTTGAAGACAGGGGGAACACTGAAGCTTTCTTT
TRBJ1-1,TRBV24-1,many,-,CATSGRGTNTEAFF,TGTGCCACCAGTGGTCGGGGGACGAACACTGAAGCTTTCTTT
TRBJ2-7,TRBV6-5,many,-,CASRRLGISSYEQYF,TGTGCCAGCCGAAGACTGGGCATCTCCTCCTACGAGCAGTACTTC
TRBJ1-2,TRBV28,few,TRBD1,CASRLHRGNYGYTF,TGTGCCAGCAGACTACACAGGGGAAACTATGGCTACACCTTC
TRBJ1-4,TRBV20-1,many,-,CSAFRDGGALFNEKLFF,TGCAGTGCTTTCCGAGACGGCGGTGCTCTCTTTAATGAAAAACTGTTTTTT
TRBJ1-5,TRBV7-9,many,-,CASSPYKGKDQPQHF,TGTGCCAGCAGCCCATATAAGGGGAAGGATCAGCCCCAGCATTTT
TRBJ1-1,TRBV20-1,-,-,CSATTGDTEAFF,TGCAGTGCTACAACTGGTGACACTGAGGCTTTCTTT
TRBJ2-2,TRBV5-5,-,-,CASSISVTGELFF,TGCGCCAGCAGCATTAGCGTAACCGGGGAGCTGTTTTTT
TRBJ1-1,TRBV19,few,TRBD1,CASSIRQGAGEAFF,TGTGCCAGTAGTATCAGGCAGGGGGCAGGTGAAGCTTTCTTT
TRBJ1-3,TRBV7-8,-,-,CASSRAESSGNTIYF,TGTGCCAGCAGTCGGGCTGAGAGCTCTGGAAACACCATATATTTT
TRBJ1-6,TRBV2,-,TRBD1,CASGPGQGGPLHF,TGTGCCAGCGGCCCCGGACAGGGGGGACCCCTCCACTTT
TRBJ2-1,TRBV20-1,-,TRBD2,CSASGLAGGNWKYNEQFF,TGCAGTGCTAGTGGGCTAGCGGGGGGAAACTGGAAATACAATGAGCAGTTCTTC
TRBJ2-7,TRBV7-2,-,TRBD2,CASSLVGGGYEQYF,TGTGCCAGCAGCTTAGTAGGCGGGGGTTACGAGCAGTACTTC